This TCR beta chain was documented in a study of cytomegalovirus exposure and HLA in healthy donors. The study sampled nominally healthy donors, though unrecorded immune exposures were likely. Turning to this clone: Its antigen is as yet unknown.

V lost 8 bases, J lost 3 bases, and 16 bases stayed unmatched. CDR1 and CDR2 from the germline V gene are GTSNPN and SVGIG (reference sequence). There are 17 residues in the CDR3. Primers included in the PCR were 60 Vbeta and 13 Jbeta primers. Libraries were prepared by immunoSEQ multiplex PCR; TCRdb keeps only in-frame clonotypes and omits some of them. This table holds 150,000 to 200,000 clones, around 75% found once. Findings and caveats of the study: A missense DCLRE1C variant was associated with V- and J-gene trimming of TCR beta chains in a later analysis, and an independent cohort replicated the association. Clonal expansion, a later analysis showed, was greater in HLA-associated TCR beta chains than in equally common others. Presence/absence analyses treated sequencing depth as roughly uniform across donors.

This clonotype originated in a male donor in good health and CMV-seropositive. The specimen was PBMCs. This chain joins TRBV30 and TRBJ2-7; 13 bases line up with TRBD2. The CDR3 DNA reads TGTGCCGAACCCCCCGGGGGGGGGACTAGCGGGAACTACGAGCAGTACTTC. Translation gives CAEPPGGGTSGNYEQYF.